The following is a TCR beta chain sequence with its context. The germline gives CDR1 KGHSH, CDR2 LQKENI. V was trimmed by 1 base and J by 5 bases, leaving 13 bases between them. This CDR3 is 15 amino acids long. Sample-barcoded 5' priming and a J-beta primer mix drove a second PCR of roughly 6 to 12 cycles. TCRdb analysed the 5' RACE reads with MiXCR anew, one entry per CDR3 protein. The sample lists more than 800,000 distinct CDR3 sequences; 29% were seen once. The data were taken from a study of blood T cells in healthy people across ages. Sequencing was carried out using blood. The receptor's source is a woman aged 80 or older in good health. The chain recombines TRBV18 with TRBJ2-3, with a possible D match to TRBD1 (6 bases). CDR3 bases: TGTGCCAGCTCACCACGCCTCAACAGGGAAGATACGCAGTATTTT. It codes for CASSPRLNREDTQYF.